The rows below give T cell receptor beta chains drawn from one sample of a study of CD8+CD57+ T cells in acquired aplastic anemia. TCRdb used MiXCR to reprocess the reads, holding one entry per CDR3 protein. The sample includes 200,000 or so distinct CDR3 sequences, 64% of them seen just once. The sequenced material came from sorted CD4+, CD8+, or CD8+CD57+ T cells (not recorded which) from PBMCs. The origin of the receptors is a human donor with severe aplastic anemia or a healthy control (not recorded which). The CDR3 runs from the conserved cysteine through the conserved F or W. The D gene is left open where the match is weak. Some rows mark clone size as missing; the rest say once, few, many or name a class of expanded clone.

v_gene	d_gene	j_gene	abundance	CDR3nt	CDR3aa
TRBV7-8	.	TRBJ1-2	.	TGTGCCAGCAGCTACCAAGGGGGGGGCTATGGCTACACCTTC	CASSYQGGGYGYTF
TRBV20-1	TRBD2	TRBJ2-1	.	TGCAGTGCTTGGACTAGCGGGTACAATGAGCAGTTCTTC	CSAWTSGYNEQFF
TRBV19	TRBD1	TRBJ2-7	.	TGTGCCAGCAGTTTATGGGGGCAAGACAGGGCGTACGAGCAGTACTTC	CASSLWGQDRAYEQYF
TRBV7-2	.	TRBJ1-2	.	TGTGCCAGCAGCTACCTTGGGAGCGACTATGGCTACACCTTC	CASSYLGSDYGYTF
TRBV11-2	TRBD1	TRBJ2-7	many	TGTGCCAGCAGCTTGTGGCCAGGGGGCCCCTACGAGCAGTACTTC	CASSLWPGGPYEQYF
TRBV5-5	.	TRBJ2-1	.	TGTGCCAGCAGCTTAGTAAGTTCAGGGGGAGGCCTCAATGAGCAGTTCTTC	CASSLVSSGGGLNEQFF
TRBV7-6	.	TRBJ2-2	.	TGTGCCAGCAGCCTGGCGCGGGACACCGGGGAGCTGTTTTTT	CASSLARDTGELFF
TRBV4-3	.	TRBJ1-5	once	TGCGCCAGCAGCCAAGACAGGGCGGCCACTGAGCCCCAGCATTTT	CASSQDRAATEPQHF
TRBV7-3	TRBD2	TRBJ2-7	.	TGTGCCAGCAGCAGATCGGGACTGGCGGGAGGCAAAACCTACGAGCAGTACTTC	CASSRSGLAGGKTYEQYF
TRBV5-1	.	TRBJ2-1	.	TGCGCCAGCAGCCCGGGACCCAACAATGAGCAGTTCTTC	CASSPGPNNEQFF
TRBV7-2	TRBD2	TRBJ2-3	once	TGTGCCAGCAGAACTAGCGGGGGGTGGACAGATACGCAGTATTTT	CASRTSGGWTDTQYF
TRBV7-9	.	TRBJ2-7	many	TGTGCCAGCAGCTTAGTCATGGGAGAGGGGGACCACGAGCAGTACTTC	CASSLVMGEGDHEQYF
TRBV7-6	TRBD2	TRBJ2-5	few	TGTGCCAGCAGCTTAGGAGGGGCGGGGGGGGCCCAGTACTTC	CASSLGGAGGAQYF
TRBV7-9	TRBD2	TRBJ2-2	.	TGTGCCAGCAGCCCTAGCGGGGGGGCCGGGGAGCTGTTTTTT	CASSPSGGAGELFF
TRBV10-3	.	TRBJ2-7	.	TGTGCCTTGAGACCCGGAGCTGGCTCCTACGAGCAGTACTTC	CALRPGAGSYEQYF
TRBV10-3	.	TRBJ1-1	few	TGTGCCATCAGTGAGAGACAGGACACTGAAGCTTTCTTT	CAISERQDTEAFF
TRBV2	TRBD1	TRBJ2-5	many	TGTGCCAGGGAACAGGGGGCGATCAGAGAGACCCAGTACTTC	CAREQGAIRETQYF
TRBV6-5	.	TRBJ1-2	.	TGTGCCAGCAGTTCCTCGTTGGACGGCTACACCTTC	CASSSSLDGYTF
TRBV15	.	TRBJ2-7	.	TGTGCCACCAGCAGCGCCGGGACACGGACCTACGAGCAGTACTTC	CATSSAGTRTYEQYF
TRBV25-1	.	TRBJ1-1	few	TGTGCCAGCAGTGATGAAGGGACGGGCCTCCCCATGAACACTGAAGCTTTCTTT	CASSDEGTGLPMNTEAFF
TRBV6-5	.	TRBJ1-2	.	TGTGCCAGCAGTTACTCGAACAGGGAAGACTATGGCTACACCTTC	CASSYSNREDYGYTF
TRBV2	.	TRBJ1-1	.	TGTGCCAGCAGCTTCGGTGCGAACACTGAAGCTTTCTTT	CASSFGANTEAFF
TRBV15	.	TRBJ2-4	.	TGTGCCACCAGCAGAGCTCTGGAGGGTGCCTACAAAAACATTCAGTACTTC	CATSRALEGAYKNIQYF
TRBV19	.	TRBJ1-5	many	TGTGCCAGTAGTATCTACAGCTATAGCAATCAGCCCCAGCATTTT	CASSIYSYSNQPQHF
TRBV5-1	.	TRBJ1-2	.	TGCGCCAGCAGCTTGGGGGACCAAAACTATGGCTACACCTTC	CASSLGDQNYGYTF
TRBV29-1	.	TRBJ2-1	.	TGCAGCGTCCTAAGGACAGACAATGAGCAGTTCTTC	CSVLRTDNEQFF
TRBV2	.	TRBJ2-1	.	TGTGCCAGCAGTGAAATAGCTGCCTACAATGAGCAGTTCTTC	CASSEIAAYNEQFF
TRBV12-3/TRBV12-4	.	TRBJ2-1	many	TGTGCCAGCAGTCAGGTCCTAGCGTCTCACAATGAGCAGTTCTTC	CASSQVLASHNEQFF
TRBV7-8	TRBD2	TRBJ2-2	.	TGTGCCAGCAGCCCTACGGGACTAGCTATAGCCGGGGAGCTGTTTTTT	CASSPTGLAIAGELFF
TRBV5-6	TRBD1	TRBJ2-5	once	TGTGCCAGCAGCTCGGACAGGGGGCAAGAGACCCAGTACTTC	CASSSDRGQETQYF
TRBV7-9	.	TRBJ2-6	.	TGTGCCAGCAGCCAGGTTGCCCCAATAGGCTCTGGGGCCAACGTCCTGACTTTC	CASSQVAPIGSGANVLTF
TRBV25-1	.	TRBJ2-7	.	TGTGCCAGCAGTGCGTACGGTGTCTCCTACGAGCAGTACTTC	CASSAYGVSYEQYF
TRBV19	TRBD2	TRBJ2-2	.	TGTGCCAGTAGTCCTACAGGACTAGAGAGCGGGGAGCTGTTTTTT	CASSPTGLESGELFF
TRBV20-1	TRBD1	TRBJ1-2	few	TGCAGTGCTGGAGCCGGGACAGGGTTAGGAGGCTACACCTTC	CSAGAGTGLGGYTF
TRBV7-2	.	TRBJ2-3	many	TGTGCCAGTTGGGGGGGGGCACCGATGTATTTT	CASWGGAPMYF